These 24 T cell receptor beta chains share one sample of origin, sequenced in a study of CD8 T cells in Susac syndrome. RNA was extracted with the RNeasy kit, and a quantity of roughly 0.5 to 1 ug was reverse transcribed using random hexamers. A single record per CDR3 protein comes from TCRdb applying MiXCR to the immunoSEQ multiplex PCR reads. The data contain around 190,000 distinct CDR3 sequences, approximately 96% of them singletons. The source material was CD8+ T cells from PBMCs. These receptors were collected from a human donor with multiple sclerosis.

This chain connects TRBV5-1 to TRBJ1-1, with D unclear. The V end was cut by 4 bases, the J end by 1 base, with 11 bases between. There are 14 residues in the CDR3. Germline V gives CDR1 SGHRS, CDR2 YFSETQ. For the CDR3, the DNA is TGCGCCAGCAGCCCCTCTCGGGAGAACACTGAAGCTTTCTTT. Translated, it gives CASSPSRENTEAFF.

V and J are TRBV20-1 and TRBJ2-3; D gene unclear. There are 16 residues in the CDR3. Germline loops: CDR1 DFQATT, CDR2 SNEGSKA (reference sequence). V was trimmed by 0 bases and J by 0 bases, leaving 13 bases between them. CDR3 in amino acids: CSARDFRISSTDTQYF. The CDR3 DNA reads TGCAGTGCTAGAGATTTTAGGATTTCAAGCACAGATACGCAGTATTTT.

V gene TRBV6-1 combines with J gene TRBJ2-1; 8 bases match TRBD1. This CDR3 is built from 15 residues. Germline loops: CDR1 MNHNS, CDR2 SASEGT. Trimming at V came to 4 bases and at J to 8 bases, leaving 10 bases not matched to a gene. The CDR3 DNA reads TGTGCCAGCAGTGCCTCGACAGGGGATTGGGATGAGCAGTTCTTC. As protein: CASSASTGDWDEQFF.

J is TRBJ1-2 and V is TRBV2; 8 nucleotides align to TRBD1. The length of the CDR3 is 13 residues. CDR1 and CDR2 from the germline V gene are SNHLY and FYNNEI. The trim removed 9 bases at V and 2 bases at J, leaving 5 bases unmatched. The CDR3 DNA is TGTGCCAGAACCCGACAGGGGAACTATGGCTACACCTTC. Encoded protein: CARTRQGNYGYTF.

The gene calls are TRBV3-1 and TRBJ2-1; tentative D call: TRBD2 (6 bases). Between the trimmed V and J ends, which lost 0 bases and 1 base, there was a span of 13 bases. CDR1 is LGHDT, CDR2 YNNKEL, per germline (reference sequence). CDR3 length equals 17 residues. In nucleotides, the CDR3 is TGTGCCAGCAGCCAAGAAGTCCTGGCGGGGTCCTACAATGAGCAGTTCTTC. It is translated as CASSQEVLAGSYNEQFF.

This sequence joins TRBV2 and TRBJ2-1; D remains unclear. The CDR3 covers 14 residues. Trimming pared 2 bases from V and 3 bases from J, leaving 8 bases between. Germline V lookup: CDR1 SNHLY, CDR2 FYNNEI. The CDR3 nucleotides read TGTGCCAGCAGTGAATACTTGAGCTACAATGAGCAGTTCTTC. It specifies CASSEYLSYNEQFF.

In this sample, this clonotype turned up a few times. The genes are TRBV14 and TRBJ2-2; D unresolved. V was pared by 1 base and J by 5 bases, with 5 bases between. Germline CDR1 SGHDN, CDR2 FVKESK. The CDR3 consists of 13 residues. CDR3 amino acids: CASSQVRTGELFF. CDR3 coding DNA: TGTGCCAGCAGCCAAGTTAGAACCGGGGAGCTGTTTTTT.

The chain uses TRBV20-1 and TRBJ1-2, with 8 nucleotides matching TRBD1. The CDR3 extends over 13 amino acids. Trimming at V came to 5 bases and at J to 5 bases, leaving 7 bases not matched to a gene. Germline loops: CDR1 DFQATT, CDR2 SNEGSKA (reference sequence). CDR3 in amino acids: CSASTTGEYGYTF. CDR3 bases: TGCAGTGCTTCTACGACAGGGGAGTATGGCTACACCTTC.

The chain couples TRBV29-1 to TRBJ2-2; 8 nucleotides line up with TRBD2. CDR1 is SQVTM and CDR2 is ANQGSEA in the germline V gene. V lost 6 bases and J lost 5; bases outside the gene matches: 5. CDR3 length: 13 residues. CDR3 sequence: CSVRAGETGELFF. The CDR3 nucleotides are TGCAGCGTGCGAGCGGGGGAGACCGGGGAGCTGTTTTTT.

V is TRBV12-3 or TRBV12-4 and J is TRBJ1-2; D remains ambiguous. The ends were cut back, 4 bases at V and 7 bases at J, with 13 bases in the middle. The CDR3 loop spans 13 amino acids. The CDR3 sequence is CASSWSLRGGYTF. The CDR3 nucleotides are TGTGCCAGCAGTTGGTCGCTAAGAGGTGGCTACACCTTC.

In this sample, this clonotype turned up once. This sequence joins TRBV7-9 and TRBJ2-1; D might be TRBD1 or TRBD2, each matching 5 bases. CDR3 length: 14 residues. Germline lookup yields CDR1 SEHNR and CDR2 FQNEAQ (reference sequence). The V gene lost 3 bases and the J gene lost 4 bases, with 10 bases spanning the gap. The CDR3 sequence: CASSFEWGYNEQFF. The CDR3 DNA reads as TGTGCCAGCAGCTTCGAATGGGGGTACAATGAGCAGTTCTTC.

The chain has TRBV12-3 or TRBV12-4 and TRBJ1-2, with 7 bases lining up with TRBD1. V was clipped by 3 bases and J by 5 bases; unmatched bases: 6. CDR3 length: 14 amino acids. Here the CDR3 reads CASSFEGAGYGYTF. CDR3 sequence (DNA): TGTGCCAGCAGTTTTGAGGGGGCCGGATATGGCTACACCTTC.

The rearrangement links TRBV10-3 to TRBJ1-2, with D maybe TRBD1 (5 bases). Trimming took off 1 base at V and 4 bases at J, with 13 bases between the two ends. From germline, CDR1 is ENHRY and CDR2 SYGVKD. The CDR3 has 15 residues. The CDR3 DNA sequence: TGTGCCATCAGTGAGTTCCAGGGTCTCATCTATGGCTACACCTTC. Its translation is CAISEFQGLIYGYTF.

The chain recombines TRBV5-8 with TRBJ2-7; 11 nucleotides agree with TRBD2. The CDR3 is 16 amino acids. The V gene's germline CDR1 is SGHTS and CDR2 YDEGEE. V lost 5 bases and J lost 1; bases outside the gene matches: 8. DNA for the CDR3: TGTGCCAGCAGTTATGCCGGGACTAGCGGTTCCTACGAGCAGTACTTC. This codes for CASSYAGTSGSYEQYF.

This rearrangement joins TRBV29-1 to TRBJ1-1; TRBD1 is a possible D gene (5 bases). This CDR3 is 10 amino acids long. V was pared by 5 bases and J by 8 bases, with 9 bases between. The germline gives CDR1 SQVTM, CDR2 ANQGSEA. This chain's CDR3 is CSVWRGEAFF. CDR3 nucleotides: TGCAGCGTTTGGCGGGGCGAAGCTTTCTTT.

J is TRBJ2-5 and V is TRBV3-1, with 10 bases aligning to TRBD2. Germline assignment: CDR1 LGHDT and CDR2 YNNKEL (reference sequence). J lost 5 bases, V lost 0 bases, and 6 bases had no gene match. The CDR3 consists of 16 residues. CDR3 nucleotides: TGTGCCAGCAGCCAAGATGCTAGCGGGGGAGTGGAGACCCAGTACTTC. Its translation is CASSQDASGGVETQYF.

J is TRBJ2-5 and V is TRBV28, with 9 positions matching TRBD2. Germline V gene lookup returns CDR1 MDHEN and CDR2 SYDVKM. The CDR3 loop spans 13 amino acids. The V gene end was trimmed by 7 bases and the J gene end by 4 bases; junction bases not matched to a gene: 4. The CDR3 sequence is CASTGTSPETQYF. The CDR3 nucleotides are TGTGCCAGCACTGGGACTAGCCCAGAGACCCAGTACTTC.

The J gene is TRBJ2-7, the V gene TRBV12-3 or TRBV12-4; possible D gene TRBD2, 6 bases. The ends were cut back, 4 bases at V and 5 bases at J, with 21 bases in the middle. The CDR3 length is 16 residues. The CDR3 here is CASSSRGTTRGDEQYF. CDR3 nucleotides: TGTGCCAGCAGTTCCCGGGGGACCACCCGTGGCGACGAGCAGTACTTC.

The chain carries TRBV27 and TRBJ2-5; D not certain. The CDR3 loop spans 17 amino acids. Germline-derived CDR1 and CDR2 are MNHEY and SMNVEV (reference sequence). Trimming removed 4 bases at V and 2 bases at J, with 20 bases between. The CDR3 reads CASSSSVRAPSQETQYF. The CDR3, as DNA: TGTGCCAGCAGTTCTTCCGTGCGAGCGCCGAGTCAAGAGACCCAGTACTTC.

The V and J genes are TRBV28 and TRBJ1-1, with D maybe TRBD1 (6 bases). V shed 2 bases and J shed 6 bases, with 10 bases lying between them. CDR1 MDHEN and CDR2 SYDVKM come from the germline V gene. The CDR3 has 13 amino acids. The CDR3 loop reads CASSLGDTPEAFF. Here the CDR3 DNA reads TGTGCCAGCAGTTTAGGGGACACCCCTGAAGCTTTCTTT.

The chain uses TRBV3-1 and TRBJ2-1, with D perhaps TRBD1 (5 bases). This CDR3 contains 16 residues. The germline CDR1 and CDR2 sequences are LGHDT and YNNKEL (reference sequence). V was cut by 5 bases and J by 3 bases, with 17 bases left in between. For the CDR3, the DNA is TGTGCCAGCAGCTCACAAAGGGCAGGGTTCTACAATGAGCAGTTCTTC. As protein: CASSSQRAGFYNEQFF.

The chain links TRBV7-2 to TRBJ2-1, with TRBD2 matching 7 bases. V shed 1 base and J 8 bases; nucleotides not matched to a gene: 11. This CDR3 comprises 16 residues. Germline-derived CDR1 and CDR2 are SGHTA and FQGNSA. The CDR3 here is CASSLDYGRERDEQFF. Written as DNA, the CDR3 is TGTGCCAGCAGCTTAGATTATGGGCGGGAGCGAGATGAGCAGTTCTTC. Using reference TRBV7-2 and TRBJ2-1 for the parts outside the CDR3, the full variable domain is GAGVSQSPSNKVTEKGKDVELRCDPISGHTALYWYRQSLGQGLEFLIYFQGNSAPDKSGLPSDRFSAERTGGSVSTLTIQRTQQEDSAVYLCASSLDYGRERDEQFFGPGTRLTVL.

The genes are TRBV9 and TRBJ1-1; D is ambiguous. Trimming stripped 3 bases from V and 3 bases from J, with 12 bases between. Germline V gene lookup returns CDR1 SGDLS and CDR2 YYNGEE. The CDR3 is 14 residues long. The CDR3 nucleotides are TGTGCCAGCAGCGAGGAGGGCTCCGACACTGAAGCTTTCTTT. It is translated as CASSEEGSDTEAFF.

This clonotype was seen once. This chain joins TRBV20-1 and TRBJ2-3; 10 bases are a match to TRBD2. The germline gives CDR1 DFQATT, CDR2 SNEGSKA (reference sequence). V lost 4 bases to trimming and J lost 5 bases; unmatched junction nucleotides: 6. This CDR3 has 14 residues. DNA of the CDR3: TGCAGTGCTAAGTCTAGCGGGAGAGGAGATACGCAGTATTTT. This encodes CSAKSSGRGDTQYF.